These 25 T cell receptor beta chains share one sample of origin, sequenced in a study of blood T cell repertoires in COVID-19. Produced via immunoSEQ multiplex PCR; TCRdb's table is partial and in-frame only. The table has 100,000 to 150,000 clones, 65% to 90% seen once; the top ten hold about 6.9%. Sequenced: peripheral blood. The receptors stem from an elderly man with active or convalescent COVID-19.

The V and J genes are TRBV7-2 and TRBJ2-5, with 7 bases aligning to TRBD2. The CDR3 is 15 residues long. With 0 bases clipped from V and 0 bases from J, the junction kept 1 base outside the gene matches. Germline V CDR1 and CDR2: SGHTA, FQGNSA. CDR3 sequence: CASSLARGYQETQYF. CDR3 DNA: TGTGCCAGCAGCTTAGCGCGGGGGTACCAAGAGACCCAGTACTTC.

The V call is TRBV24-1, the J call TRBJ2-1, with D possibly TRBD2 on 5 matching bases. The length of the CDR3 is 15 residues. Germline V gene sequence: CDR1 KGHDR, CDR2 SFDVKD. V lost 2 bases and J lost 2, with 9 bases in between. CDR3 sequence reads: CATSDSGLPYNEQFF. CDR3 in DNA: TGTGCCACCAGTGATTCGGGGTTACCCTACAATGAGCAGTTCTTC.

The chain joins TRBV10-3 to TRBJ1-1; TRBD1 might be the D (5 bases). V was shortened by 10 bases and J by 0 bases, with 15 bases between the two germline ends. Germline V gene lookup returns CDR1 ENHRY and CDR2 SYGVKD. The CDR3 sequence is 14 residues long. CDR3 loop: CATSGGGLNTEAFF. CDR3 bases: TGTGCCACCTCTGGGGGAGGTCTGAACACTGAAGCTTTCTTT.

The V gene is TRBV29-1, the J gene TRBJ2-1; TRBD1 agrees at 9 bases. With 1 base clipped from V and 7 bases from J, the junction kept 8 bases outside the gene matches. The length of the CDR3 is 15 residues. CDR1 and CDR2 from the germline V gene are SQVTM and ANQGSEA. The CDR3 region is CSVEAGQGSVNEQFF. CDR3 bases: TGCAGCGTTGAAGCCGGACAGGGGTCCGTGAATGAGCAGTTCTTC.

This clone showed up just once. The gene calls are TRBV9 and TRBJ2-1; unclear D gene. The CDR3 runs to 15 residues. Between the trimmed V and J ends, which lost 1 base and 2 bases, there was a span of 10 bases. Looked up from germline, CDR1 is SGDLS and CDR2 is YYNGEE. The CDR3 here is CASSVIAEAYNEQFF. The CDR3 nucleotides are TGTGCCAGCAGCGTAATAGCAGAGGCCTACAATGAGCAGTTCTTC.

In its sample, this clone was seen once. The CDR3 loop is CASSQSPEQPQHF. CDR3 in DNA: TGTGCCAGCAGCCAATCACCCGAGCAGCCCCAGCATTTT. J is TRBJ1-5 and V is TRBV14; D ambiguous. CDR1 SGHDN and CDR2 FVKESK come from the germline V gene. This CDR3 region has 13 residues. Trimming cost V 2 bases and J 7 bases, with 9 bases left between them.

The chain recombines TRBV6-5 with TRBJ2-5; no reliable D call. This CDR3 contains 14 residues. Germline V gene sequence: CDR1 MNHEY, CDR2 SVGAGI. The V end was cut by 0 bases, the J end by 5 bases, with 10 bases between. CDR3 residues: CASSYSARYETQYF. The DNA of the CDR3 is TGTGCCAGCAGTTACTCGGCCAGATACGAGACCCAGTACTTC.

The CDR3 spells CASSARFDRNTGELFF. CDR3 coding DNA: TGTGCCAGCAGCGCCCGATTCGACAGAAACACCGGGGAGCTGTTTTTT. The chain is built from TRBV2 and TRBJ2-2, with D maybe TRBD1 (5 bases). The CDR3 consists of 16 residues. Germline-derived CDR1 and CDR2 are SNHLY and FYNNEI. V was shortened by 6 bases and J by 2 bases, with 16 bases between the two germline ends. The full variable domain, completed using reference TRBV2 and TRBJ2-2, is EPEVTQTPSHQVTQMGQEVILRCVPISNHLYFYWYRQILGQKVEFLVSFYNNEISEKSEIFDDQFSVERPDGSNFTLKIRSTKLEDSAMYFCASSARFDRNTGELFFGEGSRLTVL.

The V call is TRBV19, the J call TRBJ2-1; a weak D match, TRBD1 (6 bases). The CDR3 is made up of 14 amino acids. CDR1 is LNHDA, CDR2 SQIVND, per germline (reference sequence). Trimming stripped 7 bases from V and 4 bases from J, with 14 bases between. The CDR3 sequence: CASTLGQTYNEQFF. For the CDR3, the DNA is TGTGCCAGTACCTTAGGACAGACTTACAATGAGCAGTTCTTC.

The CDR3: CASSRTGPSLHEQFF. The DNA of the CDR3 is TGTGCCAGCAGTAGGACAGGGCCGTCATTGCATGAGCAGTTCTTC. The chain is built from TRBV27 and TRBJ2-1; 8 nucleotides agree with TRBD1. The CDR3 spans 15 residues. Germline CDR1 and CDR2: MNHEY and SMNVEV (reference sequence). With 5 bases clipped from V and 8 bases from J, the junction kept 11 bases outside the gene matches.

This sequence joins TRBV9 and TRBJ1-1, with 9 bases that match TRBD1. J lost 4 bases, V lost 4 bases, and 8 bases had no gene match. The germline V gene has CDR1 SGDLS and CDR2 YYNGEE. The CDR3 totals 15 residues. CDR3 coding DNA: TGTGCCAGCAGCTATGGGGGACAGGGTAGCACTGAAGCTTTCTTT. It encodes CASSYGGQGSTEAFF.

The sample holds one count of this clone. The chain carries TRBV11-1 and TRBJ2-7, with 8 bases lining up with TRBD1. This CDR3 has 15 amino acids. Looked up from germline, CDR1 is SGHAT and CDR2 is FQDESV (reference sequence). V was clipped by 5 bases and J by 3 bases; unmatched bases: 9. CDR3 protein: CASSLGQAGLYEQYF. DNA for the CDR3: TGTGCCAGCAGCCTGGGACAGGCGGGGCTCTACGAGCAGTACTTC.

The rearrangement uses TRBV9 and TRBJ2-5, with a tentative D call TRBD2 (5 bases). Germline CDR1 SGDLS, CDR2 YYNGEE. Trimming shortened V by 1 base and J by 5 bases, and 15 bases separated the two germline ends. The CDR3 is made up of 15 amino acids. The CDR3 loop is CASSVRLDPGETQYF. For the CDR3, the DNA is TGTGCCAGCAGCGTACGGCTGGACCCGGGGGAGACCCAGTACTTC.

This clone was counted once. The chain recombines TRBV28 with TRBJ2-3; D may be TRBD2 (6 bases). Trimming left V 8 bases short and J 0 bases short, with 18 bases between. This CDR3 spans 16 amino acids. Germline V gene lookup returns CDR1 MDHEN and CDR2 SYDVKM. The CDR3 region has the DNA TGTGCCAGCCGACCGTTGGGGGGAGCTAGCACAGATACGCAGTATTTT. Its protein is CASRPLGGASTDTQYF. Full variable domain (missing parts from reference TRBV28 and TRBJ2-3): DVKVTQSSRYLVKRTGEKVFLECVQDMDHENMFWYRQDPGLGLRLIYFSYDVKMKEKGDIPEGYSVSREKKERFSLILESASTNQTSMYLCASRPLGGASTDTQYFGPGTRLTVL.

J is TRBJ1-1 and V is TRBV2; 7 bases map to TRBD1. The germline CDR1 and CDR2 sequences are SNHLY and FYNNEI. CDR3 size: 12 residues. With V trimmed by 6 bases and J by 6 bases, 4 bases remained unmatched. Here the CDR3 DNA reads TGTGCCAGCAGCCAAACAGGGGCTGAAGCTTTCTTT. Its translation is CASSQTGAEAFF.

The CDR3 DNA sequence: TGTGCCAGCAGCTACGGACAGGGAAGGGGCTATGGCTACACCTTC. This sequence encodes CASSYGQGRGYGYTF. The V gene is TRBV5-5, the J gene TRBJ1-2, with 8 bases aligning to TRBD1. The CDR3 spans 15 residues. Germline CDR1 reads SGHKS; CDR2 reads YYEKEE (reference sequence). V lost 3 bases and J lost 4; bases outside the gene matches: 8. The full variable domain, in which reference TRBV5-5 and TRBJ1-2 provide the parts outside the CDR3, is DAGVTQSPTHLIKTRGQQVTLRCSPISGHKSVSWYQQVLGQGPQFIFQYYEKEERGRGNFPDRFSARQFPNYSSELNVNALLLGDSALYLCASSYGQGRGYGYTFGSGTRLTVV.

The chain employs TRBV5-6 and TRBJ1-6; 7 bases align to TRBD1. Germline trimming cut 5 bases from V and 3 bases from J; bases unmatched to any gene: 5. The CDR3 spans 15 residues. CDR1 is SGHDT, CDR2 YYEEEE, per germline. The CDR3 spells CASRFQGDYNSPLHF. The CDR3 DNA is TGTGCCAGCAGATTCCAGGGGGACTATAATTCACCCCTCCACTTT.

This CDR3 reads CASSQGGTGRNEQYF. In nucleotides, the CDR3 is TGTGCCAGCAGCCAAGGTGGGACAGGGCGCAACGAGCAGTACTTC. The gene calls are TRBV3-1 (or the pseudogene TRBV3-2) and TRBJ2-7; 9 bases agree with TRBD1. J lost 5 bases, V lost 1 base, and 6 bases had no gene match. The V gene's germline CDR1 is LGHDT and CDR2 YNNKEL (reference sequence). This CDR3 region has 15 residues.

The chain recombines TRBV28 with TRBJ1-3; TRBD1 matches at 7 bases. CDR1 MDHEN and CDR2 SYDVKM come from the germline V gene. Losses at the gene ends were 1 base for V and 3 bases for J; bases not matched to a gene: 6. The CDR3 has 16 residues. CDR3: CASSLLTYRGGNTIYF. CDR3 bases: TGTGCCAGCAGTTTATTGACGTACAGGGGTGGAAACACCATATATTTT.

The CDR3 DNA follows: TGTGCCAGCAGGGAGACAGGGGGCAGTGAAAAACTGTTTTTT. Encoded protein: CASRETGGSEKLFF. This rearrangement joins TRBV6-5 to TRBJ1-4; TRBD1 aligns across 10 bases. The CDR3 extends over 14 amino acids. CDR1 and CDR2 from the germline V gene are MNHEY and SVGAGI. J gave up 7 bases and V 6 bases, and 5 bases lay outside the gene matches.

This clone was seen a few times. The chain recombines TRBV5-1 with TRBJ1-2; 11 bases map to TRBD1. Trimming cost V 4 bases and J 5 bases; bases outside gene matches: 4. The germline CDR1 and CDR2 sequences are SGHRS and YFSETQ. This CDR3 region has 14 residues. The CDR3 loop is CASSKDRGLYGYTF. CDR3 DNA sequence: TGCGCCAGCAGCAAGGACAGGGGGCTTTATGGCTACACCTTC.

The V call is TRBV6-2 or TRBV6-3, the J call TRBJ2-1; 8 bases are shared with TRBD1. The V and J ends lost 3 bases and 5 bases, in that order; junction bases with no gene match: 9. CDR3 length: 16 residues. Germline V gives CDR1 MNHEY, CDR2 SVGEGT. In nucleotides, the CDR3 is TGTGCCAGCAGTTATATTCCAGGGGGCTTACACAATGAGCAGTTCTTC. This sequence encodes CASSYIPGGLHNEQFF.

The chain employs TRBV5-1 and TRBJ1-4; 9 bases fit TRBD1. Germline-derived CDR1 and CDR2 are SGHRS and YFSETQ. The length of the CDR3 is 15 residues. The V gene end was trimmed by 3 bases and the J gene end by 8 bases; junction bases not matched to a gene: 8. The CDR3 bases are TGCGCCAGCAGCTCCTCCGGGACAGGGAAAGAAAAACTGTTTTTT. As protein: CASSSSGTGKEKLFF.

This rearrangement joins TRBV3-1 (or the pseudogene TRBV3-2) to TRBJ2-1; weak D call: TRBD2 (5 bases). The CDR3 has 11 amino acids. Trimming shortened V by 4 bases and J by 14 bases, and 12 bases separated the two germline ends. The germline V gene encodes CDR1 LGHDT and CDR2 YNNKEL (reference sequence). The chain's CDR3 is CASSLGLAKFF. Here the CDR3 DNA reads TGTGCCAGCAGCCTAGGGCTAGCCAAGTTCTTC.

The chain has TRBV6-2 or TRBV6-3 and TRBJ1-5, with no clear D. CDR3 size: 16 residues. Germline V gene data show CDR1 as MNHEY and CDR2 as SVGEGT. V lost 2 bases, J lost 3 bases, and 14 bases lay in between. The CDR3 loop is CASSYPPRRDNQPQHF. In DNA, the CDR3 is TGTGCCAGCAGTTACCCCCCCCGACGGGACAATCAGCCCCAGCATTTT.